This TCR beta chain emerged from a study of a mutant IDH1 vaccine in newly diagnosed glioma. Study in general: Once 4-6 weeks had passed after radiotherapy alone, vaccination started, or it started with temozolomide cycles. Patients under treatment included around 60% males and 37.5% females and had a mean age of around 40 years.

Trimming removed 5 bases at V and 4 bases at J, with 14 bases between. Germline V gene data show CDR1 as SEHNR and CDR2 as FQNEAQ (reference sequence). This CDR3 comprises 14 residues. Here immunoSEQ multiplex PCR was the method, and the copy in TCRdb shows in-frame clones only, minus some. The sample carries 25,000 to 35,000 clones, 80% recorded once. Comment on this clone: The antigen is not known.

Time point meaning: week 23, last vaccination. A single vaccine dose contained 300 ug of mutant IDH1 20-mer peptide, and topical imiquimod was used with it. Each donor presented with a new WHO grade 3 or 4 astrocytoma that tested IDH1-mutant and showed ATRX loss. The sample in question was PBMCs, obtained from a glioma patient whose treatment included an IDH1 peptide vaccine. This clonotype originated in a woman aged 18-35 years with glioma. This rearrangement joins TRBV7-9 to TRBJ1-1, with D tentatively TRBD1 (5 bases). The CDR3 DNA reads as TGTGCCAGCAGCCCCGTGGGGGGATCCACTGAAGCTTTCTTT. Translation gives CASSPVGGSTEAFF.